This TCR beta chain was recorded in a study of blood T cell repertoires in COVID-19. Overall study context: Both acute and convalescent COVID-19 samples were obtained from the United States, Italy and Spain. PBMCs, B-cell-depleted T cells, or T cells were the source of the cDNA or gDNA that made up the material.

This clone was detected only once. Original processing methods: Reference gene primer amplification yielded estimated nucleated cell counts. The assay was immunoSEQ multiplex PCR, and TCRdb's table has in-frame clones only and misses some. V, J and clone size are taken as reported in that table, and D and trimming were inferred from the DNA itself. This table holds about 250,000 clones, 80% to 90% found once. CDR3 length equals 14 residues. With V trimmed by 0 bases and J by 4 bases, 3 bases remained unmatched. From germline, CDR1 is SGHTS and CDR2 YDEGEE. Sequenced material: peripheral blood. The source is an older woman with acute or convalescent COVID-19. The chain combines TRBV5-8 with TRBJ1-2; 7 bases are shared with TRBD1. The CDR3 region has the DNA TGTGCCAGCAGCTTGGCCGGGACAGTCTATGGCTACACCTTC. This encodes CASSLAGTVYGYTF.